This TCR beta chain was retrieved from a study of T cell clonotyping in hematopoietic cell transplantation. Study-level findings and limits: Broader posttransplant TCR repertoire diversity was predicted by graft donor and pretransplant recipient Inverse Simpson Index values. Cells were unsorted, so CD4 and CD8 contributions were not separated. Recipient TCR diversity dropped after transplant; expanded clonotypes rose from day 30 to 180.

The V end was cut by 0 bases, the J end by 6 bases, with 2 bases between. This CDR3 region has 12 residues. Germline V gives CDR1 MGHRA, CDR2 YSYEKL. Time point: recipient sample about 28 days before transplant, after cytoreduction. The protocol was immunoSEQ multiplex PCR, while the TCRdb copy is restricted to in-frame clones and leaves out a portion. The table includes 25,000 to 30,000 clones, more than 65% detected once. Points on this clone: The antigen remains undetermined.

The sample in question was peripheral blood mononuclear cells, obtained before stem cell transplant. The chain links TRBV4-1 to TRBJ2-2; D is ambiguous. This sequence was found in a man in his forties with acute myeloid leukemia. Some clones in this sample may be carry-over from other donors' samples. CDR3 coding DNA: TGCGCCAGCAGCCAAGATGCCGGGGAGCTGTTTTTT. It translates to CASSQDAGELFF.